A single sample gave rise to the 20 T cell receptor beta chains below, sequenced in a study of T cells in Graves' hyperthyroidism and ophthalmopathy. Authors of the study amplified TCR beta CDR3 regions from RNA transcripts. Initially, a first-round RT-PCR of the TCR CDR3 employed the HTBI primer set. Using its own MiXCR run on the multiplex PCR reads, TCRdb lists one record per CDR3 protein. The sample lists hundreds of thousands of distinct CDR3 sequences, about 25% seen once, with around 30% in the top ten. The sequencing sample was made of blood. These TCRs come from a middle-aged man with Graves' hyperthyroidism that later progressed to Graves' ophthalmopathy.

J is TRBJ2-7 and V is TRBV19; D is undetermined. Trimming pared 6 bases from V and 0 bases from J, leaving 12 bases between. The CDR3 length is 14 residues. CDR1 and CDR2 (germline): LNHDA, SQIVND (reference sequence). The CDR3 DNA reads TGTGCCAGTAGACTCCTCGCGAGCTCCTACGAGCAGTACTTC. Translation gives CASRLLASSYEQYF.

This clonotype was counted ten times or more. This chain joins TRBV20-1 and TRBJ1-1; D unresolved. CDR1 is DFQATT, CDR2 SNEGSKA, per germline (reference sequence). Trimming left V 6 bases short and J 3 bases short, with 17 bases between. The CDR3 consists of 14 residues. The chain's CDR3 is CSALRRDMDTEAFF. As DNA, the CDR3 is TGCAGTGCCCTGCGAAGGGATATGGACACTGAAGCTTTCTTT.

In this sample, this clonotype turned up many times. The chain joins TRBV2 to TRBJ1-1; the D gene is possibly TRBD1 (5 bases). The germline V gene has CDR1 SNHLY and CDR2 FYNNEI. The CDR3 runs to 16 residues. Trimming took off 3 bases at V and 4 bases at J, with 18 bases between the two ends. The CDR3 nucleotides are TGTGCCAGCAGTGATGGGGGATTTGGACTATCCACTGAAGCTTTCTTT. Amino acid sequence: CASSDGGFGLSTEAFF.

This chain links TRBV12-3 or TRBV12-4 with TRBJ1-1, with D unresolved. The CDR3 spans 14 residues. Trimming stripped 6 bases from V and 1 base from J, with 12 bases between. CDR3 region: CASSPRSTNTEAFF. The CDR3 DNA sequence: TGTGCCAGCAGCCCGCGGTCCACGAACACTGAAGCTTTCTTT.

This chain connects TRBV28 to TRBJ2-7; no reliable D call. Trimming pared 3 bases from V and 11 bases from J, leaving 8 bases between. Germline V lookup: CDR1 MDHEN, CDR2 SYDVKM. The CDR3 sequence is 10 residues long. CDR3 region: CASSFTPKYF. Here the CDR3 DNA reads TGTGCCAGCAGTTTCACCCCGAAGTACTTC.

This clonotype was recorded many times. The rearrangement links TRBV20-1 to TRBJ2-7; 7 nucleotides match TRBD1. The CDR3 is 14 residues long. Germline lookup yields CDR1 DFQATT and CDR2 SNEGSKA (reference sequence). After removal of 6 bases from V and 1 base from J, the junction contained 9 bases not matched to a gene. The CDR3: CSAKGGLRSYEQYF. The CDR3 DNA reads TGCAGTGCAAAAGGGGGCTTGAGGTCCTACGAGCAGTACTTC.

This clonotype was recorded a few times. The chain combines TRBV7-2 with TRBJ2-5, with D possibly being TRBD1 or TRBD2 (6 bases each). The V and J ends lost 0 bases and 8 bases respectively, with 19 bases between them. The CDR3 sequence is 16 residues long. Germline CDR1 SGHTA, CDR2 FQGNSA. Here the CDR3 DNA reads TGTGCCAGCAGCTTAGCCCACCCGGGGGCCGTGCAAACCCAGTACTTC. Translated: CASSLAHPGAVQTQYF.

The chain couples TRBV15 to TRBJ2-7; perhaps TRBD1 as D (6 bases). CDR1 is LNHNV and CDR2 is YYDKDF in the germline V gene (reference sequence). This CDR3 has 15 residues. V shed 0 bases and J shed 0 bases, with 9 bases lying between them. The CDR3 here is CATSRETGYSYEQYF. CDR3 sequence (DNA): TGTGCCACCAGCAGAGAAACAGGGTACTCCTACGAGCAGTACTTC.

This clonotype came up many times. The V and J genes are TRBV20-1 and TRBJ1-1, with a tentative D call TRBD1 (6 bases). Per germline, CDR1 DFQATT and CDR2 SNEGSKA (reference sequence). The ends were cut back, 2 bases at V and 1 base at J, with 11 bases in the middle. The CDR3 sequence is 14 residues long. The CDR3 sequence: CSARPGHPNTEAFF. DNA for the CDR3: TGCAGTGCTAGACCGGGACACCCGAACACTGAAGCTTTCTTT.

This clonotype was seen at least ten times. V usage is TRBV9 and J usage is TRBJ1-1; D may be TRBD1 (6 bases). V dropped 10 bases and J dropped 3 bases, with 16 bases sitting between them. The CDR3 runs 13 residues. The V gene's germline CDR1 is SGDLS and CDR2 YYNGEE. CDR3 amino acids: CAGGGGPDTEAFF. In DNA form, the CDR3 reads TGTGCCGGAGGGGGGGGACCGGACACTGAAGCTTTCTTT.

This clonotype was picked up many times. The chain is built from TRBV20-1 and TRBJ2-5, with TRBD2 matching over 7 bases. Per germline, CDR1 DFQATT and CDR2 SNEGSKA (reference sequence). This CDR3 comprises 13 residues. J lost 5 bases, V lost 8 bases, and 11 bases had no gene match. The CDR3 loop is CSLHPTSPETQYF. In nucleotides, the CDR3 is TGCAGTCTCCACCCGACTAGCCCGGAGACCCAGTACTTC.

The chain combines TRBV30 with TRBJ1-1; a weak D match, TRBD1 (5 bases). CDR3 length equals 13 residues. Germline V gene data show CDR1 as GTSNPN and CDR2 as SVGIG (reference sequence). CDR3 in amino acids: CVGNKVGHTEAFF. Written as DNA, the CDR3 is TGTGTCGGGAATAAAGTGGGGCACACTGAAGCTTTCTTT.

This clonotype was counted at least ten times. The V gene is TRBV10-3, the J gene TRBJ1-3; no reliable D call. CDR1 is ENHRY, CDR2 SYGVKD, per germline. Between the trimmed V and J ends, which lost 0 bases and 4 bases, there was a span of 10 bases. This CDR3 is 15 amino acids long. CDR3 sequence (DNA): TGTGCCATCAGTGAGTCTTGGAGCAACGGAAACACCATATATTTT. Its protein product is CAISESWSNGNTIYF.

The CDR3 region is CASSDREQSYEQYF. CDR3 nucleotides: TGTGCCAGCAGTGACCGGGAACAGTCCTACGAGCAGTACTTC. This chain joins TRBV2 and TRBJ2-7, with TRBD2 as a possible D gene (5 bases). The CDR3 is 14 amino acids. CDR1 and CDR2 from the germline V gene are SNHLY and FYNNEI. With 3 bases removed from V and 1 base from J, the gap between germline ends came to 10 bases.

The chain uses TRBV27 and TRBJ2-5; 13 bases fit TRBD2. Germline values: CDR1 MNHEY, CDR2 SMNVEV (reference sequence). The CDR3 contains 15 residues. With V trimmed by 6 bases and J by 7 bases, 8 bases remained unmatched. CDR3 sequence reads: CASSVTSGGFGTQYF. Here the CDR3 DNA reads TGTGCCAGCAGCGTGACTAGCGGGGGGTTCGGGACCCAGTACTTC.

This clonotype was seen many times. The chain carries TRBV19 and TRBJ1-1, with D unresolved. Per germline, CDR1 LNHDA and CDR2 SQIVND (reference sequence). The CDR3 is 14 residues long. V dropped 6 bases and J dropped 4 bases, with 15 bases sitting between them. CDR3 in DNA: TGTGCCAGTAGGCCTGGCGGGTTGGGCACTGAAGCTTTCTTT. Protein: CASRPGGLGTEAFF. The variable domain in full, with the rest retrieved from reference TRBV19 and TRBJ1-1, is DGGITQSPKYLFRKEGQNVTLSCEQNLNHDAMYWYRQDPGQGLRLIYYSQIVNDFQKGDIAEGYSVSREKKESFPLTVTSAQKNPTAFYLCASRPGGLGTEAFFGQGTRLTVV.

This clonotype came up a few times. The gene calls are TRBV6-4 and TRBJ1-2; D gene ambiguous. V was cut by 7 bases and J by 4 bases, with 7 bases left in between. This CDR3 has 11 amino acids. The germline CDR1 and CDR2 sequences are MRHNA and SNTAGT. The CDR3 DNA reads TGTGCCAGCACGCAAGGCTATGGCTACACCTTC. Amino acids: CASTQGYGYTF.

This clonotype was seen at least ten times. V and J are TRBV9 and TRBJ2-6; D is uncertain. CDR3 length: 12 amino acids. CDR1 and CDR2 (germline): SGDLS, YYNGEE. V lost 6 bases, J lost 0 bases, and 1 base lay in between. CDR3 nucleotide sequence: TGTGCCAGCAACTCTGGGGCCAACGTCCTGACTTTC. It translates to CASNSGANVLTF.

This clonotype was counted ten times or more. The chain links TRBV10-3 to TRBJ1-1; 8 bases match TRBD1. CDR3 length: 15 residues. Losses at the gene ends were 6 bases for V and 1 base for J; bases not matched to a gene: 7. Germline values: CDR1 ENHRY, CDR2 SYGVKD. The CDR3 region is CAIRIGQGRNTEAFF. For the CDR3, the DNA is TGTGCCATCAGGATTGGACAGGGAAGGAACACTGAAGCTTTCTTT.

The chain joins TRBV30 to TRBJ1-1; D ambiguous. The germline gives CDR1 GTSNPN, CDR2 SVGIG (reference sequence). The V gene lost 1 base and the J gene lost 0 bases, with 9 bases spanning the gap. This CDR3 spans 14 amino acids. The CDR3 DNA reads as TGTGCCTGGAGTGAGTCAGGAGTGAACACTGAAGCTTTCTTT. As protein: CAWSESGVNTEAFF.